Listed below are T cell receptor beta chains from one sample, sequenced in a study of regulatory T cells in long-lasting Graves disease. One entry per CDR3 protein results from TCRdb running MiXCR on the multiplex PCR reads. The profile covers some 330,000 distinct CDR3 sequences, with about an eighth appearing a single time and approximately 20% taken by the ten largest. These data also formed part of another study, on T cells in Graves' hyperthyroidism and ophthalmopathy.

This specimen was peripheral blood mononuclear cells (PBMCs), taken at new diagnosis, from a patient treated with antithyroid drugs. The receptors shown here come from a woman between 18 and 29 years old with Graves disease. Each CDR3 is given with its conserved first and last residue. The D gene is left open where the match is weak. Where a row states a size, it is once, few, many or the class of an expanded clone; other rows omit it.

DNA | CDR3 | J | D | size | length | V
TGCGCCGGGTATGACCGGGGCACTGAAGCTTTCTTT | CAGYDRGTEAFF | TRBJ1-1 | - | - | 12 | TRBV5-1
TGTGCCAGAAGCTTGGGACCAGGTCCTGGCTACACCTTC | CARSLGPGPGYTF | TRBJ1-2 | - | few | 13 | TRBV7-9
TGTGCCAGCAAAGCTTCTACGGGATGGCACAATGAGCAGTTCTTC | CASKASTGWHNEQFF | TRBJ2-1 | - | few | 15 | TRBV5-4
TGTGCCAGCCACCCAGGGCGGGACACCGGGGAGCTGTTTTTT | CASHPGRDTGELFF | TRBJ2-2 | - | many | 14 | TRBV12-3/TRBV12-4
TGTGCCAGCAGTTACCCCGGACAGGTTACTACGAAGCAGTACTTC | CASSYPGQVTTKQYF | TRBJ2-7 | TRBD1 | many | 15 | TRBV6-2/TRBV6-3
TGTGCCAGCAGCCAAGATAGTGTTGTGGAGACCCAGTACTTC | CASSQDSVVETQYF | TRBJ2-5 | - | few | 14 | TRBV6-2/TRBV6-3
TGTGCCAGCAGTTTCGTTTCATCAGATACGCAGTATTTT | CASSFVSSDTQYF | TRBJ2-3 | - | many | 13 | TRBV12-3/TRBV12-4
TGTGCCAGCAGCCCATGGACCGGGGAGTCGGGCACCGGGGAGCTGTTTTTT | CASSPWTGESGTGELFF | TRBJ2-2 | - | once | 17 | TRBV27
TGTGCTAGTGGTTTTTCGACAGGGGGCTCACCCCTCCACTTT | CASGFSTGGSPLHF | TRBJ1-6 | TRBD1 | many | 14 | TRBV12-5
TGTGCCAGCAGTGATCCCAGACTAGAGGAGACCCAGTACTTC | CASSDPRLEETQYF | TRBJ2-5 | - | many | 14 | TRBV2
TGCAGTGCTAGAGAAAGCGGGACAGCTAAAGAGACCCAGTACTTC | CSARESGTAKETQYF | TRBJ2-5 | - | - | 15 | TRBV20-1
TGCAGTGCTAGACCGGGCTCCTACAATGAGCAGTTCTTC | CSARPGSYNEQFF | TRBJ2-1 | - | many | 13 | TRBV20-1
TGTGCCTGGAGTGCCACCTCGCAACACGGGCAGTTCTTC | CAWSATSQHGQFF | TRBJ2-1 | - | many | 13 | TRBV30
TGTGCCAGCAGCTTGTTCAGTAACACCATATATTTT | CASSLFSNTIYF | TRBJ1-3 | - | few | 12 | TRBV5-6
TGCGCCAGCAGCCAAGGACAGGGCCTTGAACGCTACGAGCAGTACTTC | CASSQGQGLERYEQYF | TRBJ2-7 | TRBD1 | many | 16 | TRBV4-1
TGCAGTGCTAGTAGGGATTATAGCAATCAGCCCCAGCATTTT | CSASRDYSNQPQHF | TRBJ1-5 | - | - | 14 | TRBV20-1
TGTGCCAGCAGTTACGAGCGGACACCTAGAACTTCCCCTAACTATGGCTACACCTTC | CASSYERTPRTSPNYGYTF | TRBJ1-2 | - | - | 19 | TRBV6-2/TRBV6-3
TGCAGTGCTAGTATAGGGGACCACTCCTACGAGCAGTACTTC | CSASIGDHSYEQYF | TRBJ2-7 | - | many | 14 | TRBV20-1
TGTGCCAGCAGACTTCCTCTTTTTAAGCGCGGGGGGGCTGAAGAGACCCAGTACTTC | CASRLPLFKRGGAEETQYF | TRBJ2-5 | TRBD2 | many | 19 | TRBV6-1
TGTGCCAGTAGTATTTATAACACTGAAGCTTTCTTT | CASSIYNTEAFF | TRBJ1-1 | - | - | 12 | TRBV19
TGTGCCATCAGTGAGAGGCTGCCGACAATTCCAAATTCACCCCTCCACTTT | CAISERLPTIPNSPLHF | TRBJ1-6 | - | many | 17 | TRBV10-3
TGTGCCAGCAGCTTCATTACACCCACAGATACGCAGTATTTT | CASSFITPTDTQYF | TRBJ2-3 | - | many | 14 | TRBV7-9
TGTGCCAGCAGCTTAAGAAGAGTTATGGTCACTGGAAACACCATATATTTT | CASSLRRVMVTGNTIYF | TRBJ1-3 | - | few | 17 | TRBV11-2
TGTGCCAGTAGTCCCGTCCCGTTCTTGAGCTCCTACAGTGAGCAGTTCTTC | CASSPVPFLSSYSEQFF | TRBJ2-1 | - | - | 17 | TRBV19
TGTGCCAGTAGTACCCAGGGGAGCTCCTACAATGAGCAGTTCTTC | CASSTQGSSYNEQFF | TRBJ2-1 | - | - | 15 | TRBV19
TGTGCCAGCAGCTTTTCCGGGACAGGGGTCGAGACCCAGTACTTC | CASSFSGTGVETQYF | TRBJ2-5 | TRBD1 | few | 15 | TRBV5-4
TGTGCCAGCCGAGACCCAACTAATGAAAAACTGTTTTTT | CASRDPTNEKLFF | TRBJ1-4 | - | many | 13 | TRBV6-1
TGTGCCAGCTCCGGGGCGAGACAGGGAAGCACTGAAGCTTTCTTT | CASSGARQGSTEAFF | TRBJ1-1 | TRBD1 | - | 15 | TRBV5-4
TGTGCCAGCAGTTTATCACCGAGCTCCTACGAGCAGTACTTC | CASSLSPSSYEQYF | TRBJ2-7 | - | many | 14 | TRBV27